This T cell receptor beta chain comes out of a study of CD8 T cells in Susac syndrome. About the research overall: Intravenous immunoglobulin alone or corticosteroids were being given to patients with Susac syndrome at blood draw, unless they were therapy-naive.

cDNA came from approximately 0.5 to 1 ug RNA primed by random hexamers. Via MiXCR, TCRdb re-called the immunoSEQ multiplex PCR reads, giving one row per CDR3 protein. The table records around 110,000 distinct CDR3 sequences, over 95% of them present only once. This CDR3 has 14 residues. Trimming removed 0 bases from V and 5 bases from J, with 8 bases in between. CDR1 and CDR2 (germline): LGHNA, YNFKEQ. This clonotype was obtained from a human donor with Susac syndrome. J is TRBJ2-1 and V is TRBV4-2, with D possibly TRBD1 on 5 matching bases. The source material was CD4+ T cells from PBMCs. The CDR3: CASSQDGHDNEQFF. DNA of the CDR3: TGTGCCAGCAGCCAAGATGGACACGACAATGAGCAGTTCTTC.